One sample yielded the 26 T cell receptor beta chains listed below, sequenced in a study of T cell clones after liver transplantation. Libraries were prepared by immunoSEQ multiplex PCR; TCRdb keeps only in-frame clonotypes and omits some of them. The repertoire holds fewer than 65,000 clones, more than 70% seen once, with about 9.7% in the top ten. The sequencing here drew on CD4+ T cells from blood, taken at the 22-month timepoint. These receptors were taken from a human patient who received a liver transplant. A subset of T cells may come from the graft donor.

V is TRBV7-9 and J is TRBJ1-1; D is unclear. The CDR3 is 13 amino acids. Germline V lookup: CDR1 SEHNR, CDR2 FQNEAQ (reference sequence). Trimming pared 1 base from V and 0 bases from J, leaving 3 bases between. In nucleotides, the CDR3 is TGTGCCAGCAGCTTAGAAGTGAACACTGAAGCTTTCTTT. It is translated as CASSLEVNTEAFF.

The CDR3: CASSFLQGGAGNTIYF. For the CDR3, the DNA is TGTGCCAGCAGTTTTCTACAGGGGGGAGCTGGAAACACCATATATTTT. The chain has TRBV28 and TRBJ1-3; 8 positions match TRBD1. Germline V CDR1 and CDR2: MDHEN, SYDVKM. The CDR3 consists of 16 residues. Trimming at V came to 3 bases and at J to 2 bases, leaving 6 bases not matched to a gene. Based on the CDR3 plus reference TRBV28 and TRBJ1-3, the full variable domain is DVKVTQSSRYLVKRTGEKVFLECVQDMDHENMFWYRQDPGLGLRLIYFSYDVKMKEKGDIPEGYSVSREKKERFSLILESASTNQTSMYLCASSFLQGGAGNTIYFGEGSWLTVV.

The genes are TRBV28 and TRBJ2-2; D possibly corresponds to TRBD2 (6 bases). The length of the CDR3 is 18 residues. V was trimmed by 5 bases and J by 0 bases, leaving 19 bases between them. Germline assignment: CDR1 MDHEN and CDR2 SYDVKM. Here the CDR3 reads CASSPHLGRGTNTGELFF. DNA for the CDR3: TGTGCCAGCAGTCCCCATCTAGGACGGGGGACGAACACCGGGGAGCTGTTTTTT.

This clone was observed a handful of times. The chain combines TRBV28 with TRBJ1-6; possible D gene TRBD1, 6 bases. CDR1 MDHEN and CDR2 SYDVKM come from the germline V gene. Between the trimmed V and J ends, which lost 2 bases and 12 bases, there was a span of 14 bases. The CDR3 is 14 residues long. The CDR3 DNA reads TGTGCCAGCAGTTTACAGGCTGGGGGGCTACCCCTCCACTTT. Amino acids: CASSLQAGGLPLHF.

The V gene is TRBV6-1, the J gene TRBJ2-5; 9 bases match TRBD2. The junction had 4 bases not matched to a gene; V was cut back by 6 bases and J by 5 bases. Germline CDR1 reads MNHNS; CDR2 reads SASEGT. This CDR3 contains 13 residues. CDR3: CASRGTSFETQYF. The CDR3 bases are TGTGCCAGCAGGGGGACTAGCTTCGAGACCCAGTACTTC.

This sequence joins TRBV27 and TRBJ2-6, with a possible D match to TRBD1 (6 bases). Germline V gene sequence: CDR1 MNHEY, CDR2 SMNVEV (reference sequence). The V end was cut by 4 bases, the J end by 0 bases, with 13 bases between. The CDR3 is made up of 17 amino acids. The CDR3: CASSSEPTGSGANVLTF. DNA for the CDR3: TGTGCCAGCAGTTCCGAACCGACAGGCTCTGGGGCCAACGTCCTGACTTTC. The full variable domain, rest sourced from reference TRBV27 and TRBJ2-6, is EAQVTQNPRYLITVTGKKLTVTCSQNMNHEYMSWYRQDPGLGLRQIYYSMNVEVTDKGDVPEGYKVSRKEKRNFPLILESPSPNQTSLYFCASSSEPTGSGANVLTFGAGSRLTVL.

CDR3 nucleotides: TGTGCCAGCAGCCATGAGGGGAAGTGGAATGAAAAACTGTTTTTT. Protein: CASSHEGKWNEKLFF. The J gene is TRBJ1-4, the V gene TRBV7-9, with D possibly TRBD1 on 5 matching bases. The length of the CDR3 is 15 residues. Trimming pared 5 bases from V and 5 bases from J, leaving 15 bases between. CDR1 and CDR2 from the germline V gene are SEHNR and FQNEAQ (reference sequence). The full variable domain, with the rest looked up from reference TRBV7-9 and TRBJ1-4, is DTGVSQNPRHKITKRGQNVTFRCDPISEHNRLYWYRQTLGQGPEFLTYFQNEAQLEKSRLLSDRFSAERPKGSFSTLEIQRTEQGDSAMYLCASSHEGKWNEKLFFGSGTQLSVL.

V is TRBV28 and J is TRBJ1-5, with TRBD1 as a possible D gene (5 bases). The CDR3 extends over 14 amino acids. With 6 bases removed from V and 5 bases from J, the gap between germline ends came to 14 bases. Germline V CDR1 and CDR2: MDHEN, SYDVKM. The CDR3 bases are TGTGCCAGCAGCCCCTCGCTGGGGGATCAGCCCCAGCATTTT. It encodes CASSPSLGDQPQHF. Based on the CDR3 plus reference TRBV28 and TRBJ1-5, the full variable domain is DVKVTQSSRYLVKRTGEKVFLECVQDMDHENMFWYRQDPGLGLRLIYFSYDVKMKEKGDIPEGYSVSREKKERFSLILESASTNQTSMYLCASSPSLGDQPQHFGDGTRLSIL.

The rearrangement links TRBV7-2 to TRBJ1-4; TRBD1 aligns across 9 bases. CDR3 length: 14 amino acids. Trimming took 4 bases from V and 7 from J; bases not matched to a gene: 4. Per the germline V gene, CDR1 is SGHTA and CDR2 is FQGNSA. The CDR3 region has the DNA TGTGCCAGCAGCTCCGACAGGGGGTCTGAAAAACTGTTTTTT. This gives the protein CASSSDRGSEKLFF.

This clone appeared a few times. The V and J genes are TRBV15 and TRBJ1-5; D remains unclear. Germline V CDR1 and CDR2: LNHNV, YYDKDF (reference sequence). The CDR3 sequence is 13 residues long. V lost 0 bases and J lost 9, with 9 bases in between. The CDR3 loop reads CATSRDTQGPQHF. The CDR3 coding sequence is TGTGCCACCAGCAGAGATACTCAAGGGCCCCAGCATTTT.

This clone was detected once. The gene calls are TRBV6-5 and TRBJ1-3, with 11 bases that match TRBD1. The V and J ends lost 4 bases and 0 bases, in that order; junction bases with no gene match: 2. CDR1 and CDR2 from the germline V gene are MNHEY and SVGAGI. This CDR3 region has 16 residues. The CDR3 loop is CASSSGTGGSGNTIYF. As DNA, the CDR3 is TGTGCCAGCAGTTCCGGGACAGGGGGCTCTGGAAACACCATATATTTT.

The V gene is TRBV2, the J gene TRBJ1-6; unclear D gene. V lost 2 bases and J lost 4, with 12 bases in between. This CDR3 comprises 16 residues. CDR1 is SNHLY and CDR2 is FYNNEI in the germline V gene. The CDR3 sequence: CASSEPLGSYNSPLHF. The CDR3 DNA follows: TGTGCCAGCAGTGAACCGTTAGGGTCATATAATTCACCCCTCCACTTT.

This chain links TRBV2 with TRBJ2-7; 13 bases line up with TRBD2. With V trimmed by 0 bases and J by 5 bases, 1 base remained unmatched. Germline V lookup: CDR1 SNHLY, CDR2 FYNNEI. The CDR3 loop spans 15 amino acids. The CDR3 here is CASSEAGLAGNEQYF. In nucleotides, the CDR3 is TGTGCCAGCAGTGAAGCGGGACTAGCGGGGAACGAGCAGTACTTC.

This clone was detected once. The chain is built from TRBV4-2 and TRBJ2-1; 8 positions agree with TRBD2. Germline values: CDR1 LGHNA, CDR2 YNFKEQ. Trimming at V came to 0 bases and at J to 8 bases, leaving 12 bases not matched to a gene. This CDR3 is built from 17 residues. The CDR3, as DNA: TGTGCCAGCAGCCAAGATGGAACGGGGGGGCCAATGGATGAGCAGTTCTTC. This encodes CASSQDGTGGPMDEQFF.

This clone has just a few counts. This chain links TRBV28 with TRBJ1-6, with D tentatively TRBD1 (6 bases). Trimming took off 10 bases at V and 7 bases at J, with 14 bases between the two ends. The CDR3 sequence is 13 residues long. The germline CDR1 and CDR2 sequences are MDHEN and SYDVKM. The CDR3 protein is CATETGLNSPLHF. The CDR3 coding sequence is TGTGCCACCGAAACAGGGTTGAATTCACCCCTCCACTTT.

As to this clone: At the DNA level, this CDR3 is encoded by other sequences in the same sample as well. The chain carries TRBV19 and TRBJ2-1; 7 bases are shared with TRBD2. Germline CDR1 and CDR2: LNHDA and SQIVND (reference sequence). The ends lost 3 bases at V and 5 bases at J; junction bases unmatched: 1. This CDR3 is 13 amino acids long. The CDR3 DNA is TGTGCCAGTAGTATGGGGAGGGACAATGAGCAGTTCTTC. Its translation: CASSMGRDNEQFF.

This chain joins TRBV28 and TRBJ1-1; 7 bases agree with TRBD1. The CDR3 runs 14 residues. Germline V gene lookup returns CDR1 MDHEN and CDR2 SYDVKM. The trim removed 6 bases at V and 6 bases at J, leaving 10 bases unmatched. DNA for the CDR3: TGTGCCAGCAGCCTCGGGACAGTTCCCTCTGAAGCTTTCTTT. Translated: CASSLGTVPSEAFF.

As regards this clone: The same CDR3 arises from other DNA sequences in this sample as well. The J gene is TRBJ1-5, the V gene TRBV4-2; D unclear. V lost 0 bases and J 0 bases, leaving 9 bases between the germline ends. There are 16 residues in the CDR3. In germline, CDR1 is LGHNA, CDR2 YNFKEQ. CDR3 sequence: CASSQEPGDSNQPQHF. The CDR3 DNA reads TGTGCCAGCAGCCAAGAGCCAGGTGATAGCAATCAGCCCCAGCATTTT.

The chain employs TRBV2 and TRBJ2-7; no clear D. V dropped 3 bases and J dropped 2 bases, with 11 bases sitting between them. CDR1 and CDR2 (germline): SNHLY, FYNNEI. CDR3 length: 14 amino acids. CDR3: CASSESQQAYEQYF. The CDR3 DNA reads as TGTGCCAGCAGTGAGTCACAGCAAGCCTACGAGCAGTACTTC.

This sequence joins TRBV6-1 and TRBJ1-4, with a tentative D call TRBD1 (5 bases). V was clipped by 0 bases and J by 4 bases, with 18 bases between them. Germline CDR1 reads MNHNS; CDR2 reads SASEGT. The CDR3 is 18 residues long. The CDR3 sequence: CASSEARKGSPFNEKLFF. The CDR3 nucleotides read TGTGCCAGCAGTGAAGCGCGTAAGGGGTCCCCGTTTAATGAAAAACTGTTTTTT.

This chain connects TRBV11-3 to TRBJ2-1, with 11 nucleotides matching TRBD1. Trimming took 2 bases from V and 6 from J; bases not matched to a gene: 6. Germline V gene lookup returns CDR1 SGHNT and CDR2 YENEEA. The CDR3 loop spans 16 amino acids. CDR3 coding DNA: TGTGCCAGCAGCTTAATAAGTGGGACAGGGGGCAATGAGCAGTTCTTC. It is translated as CASSLISGTGGNEQFF.

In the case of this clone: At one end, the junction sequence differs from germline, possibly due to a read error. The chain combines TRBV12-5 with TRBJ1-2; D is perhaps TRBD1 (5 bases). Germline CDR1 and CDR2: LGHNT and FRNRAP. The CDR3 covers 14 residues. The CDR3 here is CASGLIPGDPNLSF. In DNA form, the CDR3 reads TGTGCTAGTGGTTTGATCCCGGGGGACCCAAACTTATCCTTC.

CDR3 sequence (DNA): TGCGCCAGCAGTGAGTCGTCGGCAGGGCCTAGCAATCAGCCCCAGCATTTT. It specifies CASSESSAGPSNQPQHF. J is TRBJ1-5 and V is TRBV10-2; TRBD1 might be the D (5 bases). V was cut by 0 bases and J by 0 bases, with 12 bases left in between. CDR3 length: 17 residues. Germline V gene sequence: CDR1 WSHSY, CDR2 SAAADI.

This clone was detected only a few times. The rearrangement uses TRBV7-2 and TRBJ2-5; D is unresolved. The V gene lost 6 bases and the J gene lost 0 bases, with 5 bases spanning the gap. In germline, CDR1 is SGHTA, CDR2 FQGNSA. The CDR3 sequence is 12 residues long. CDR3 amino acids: CASSRNQETQYF. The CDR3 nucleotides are TGTGCCAGCAGTAGGAACCAAGAGACCCAGTACTTC.

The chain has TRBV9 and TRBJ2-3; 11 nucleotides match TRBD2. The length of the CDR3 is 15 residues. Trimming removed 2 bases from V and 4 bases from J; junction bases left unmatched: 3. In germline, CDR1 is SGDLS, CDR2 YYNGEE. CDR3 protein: CASSVLAGGADTQYF. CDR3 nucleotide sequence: TGTGCCAGCAGCGTCCTAGCGGGGGGAGCAGATACGCAGTATTTT.

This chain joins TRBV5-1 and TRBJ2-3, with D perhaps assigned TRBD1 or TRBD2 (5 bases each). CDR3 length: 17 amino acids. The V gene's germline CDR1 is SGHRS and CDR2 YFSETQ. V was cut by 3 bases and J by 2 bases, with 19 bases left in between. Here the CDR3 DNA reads TGCGCCAGCAGCTCAGAGGCCCGGGACCCGTCCACAGATACGCAGTATTTT. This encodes CASSSEARDPSTDTQYF.